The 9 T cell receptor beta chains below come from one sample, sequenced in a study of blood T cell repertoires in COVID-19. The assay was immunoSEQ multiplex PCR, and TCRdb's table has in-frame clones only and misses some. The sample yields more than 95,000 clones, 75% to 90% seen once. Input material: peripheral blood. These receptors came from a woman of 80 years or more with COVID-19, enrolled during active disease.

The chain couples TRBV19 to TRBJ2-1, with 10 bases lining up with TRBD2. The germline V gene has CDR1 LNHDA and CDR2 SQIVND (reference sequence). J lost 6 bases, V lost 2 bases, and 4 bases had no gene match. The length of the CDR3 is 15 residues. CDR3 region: CASSISTSGTNEQFF. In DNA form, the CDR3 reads TGTGCCAGTAGTATATCAACTAGCGGGACCAATGAGCAGTTCTTC.

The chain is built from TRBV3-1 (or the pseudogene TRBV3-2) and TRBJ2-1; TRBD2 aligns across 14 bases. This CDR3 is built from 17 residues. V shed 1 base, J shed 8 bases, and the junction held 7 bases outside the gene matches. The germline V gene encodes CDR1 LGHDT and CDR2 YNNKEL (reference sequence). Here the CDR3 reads CASSQGSGTSGSYEQFF. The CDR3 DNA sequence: TGTGCCAGCAGCCAAGGATCCGGGACTAGCGGGAGCTATGAGCAGTTCTTC.

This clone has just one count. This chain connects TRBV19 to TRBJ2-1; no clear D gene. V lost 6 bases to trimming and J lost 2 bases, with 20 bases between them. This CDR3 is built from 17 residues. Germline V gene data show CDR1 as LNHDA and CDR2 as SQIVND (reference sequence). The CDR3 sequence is CASSILTSTLPYNEQFF. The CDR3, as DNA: TGTGCCAGTAGCATCCTGACTTCCACCCTCCCCTACAATGAGCAGTTCTTC.

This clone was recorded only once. The CDR3, as DNA: TGTGCCAGCAGCCCGCGACCGGGGGCCGGGGAGCTGTTTTTT. It encodes CASSPRPGAGELFF. J is TRBJ2-2 and V is TRBV3-1 (or the pseudogene TRBV3-2); TRBD2 might be the D (6 bases). The CDR3 contains 14 residues. The germline V and J ends were trimmed by 4 bases and 6 bases, with 12 bases remaining between them. CDR1 and CDR2 (germline): LGHDT, YNNKEL (reference sequence).

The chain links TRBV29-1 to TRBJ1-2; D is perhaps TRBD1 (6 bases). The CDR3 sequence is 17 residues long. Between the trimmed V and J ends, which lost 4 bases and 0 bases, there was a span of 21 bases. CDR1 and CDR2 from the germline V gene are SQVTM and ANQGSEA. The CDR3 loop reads CSVVSGTRAGANYGYTF. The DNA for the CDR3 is TGCAGCGTTGTGTCGGGAACCCGGGCAGGGGCTAACTATGGCTACACCTTC.

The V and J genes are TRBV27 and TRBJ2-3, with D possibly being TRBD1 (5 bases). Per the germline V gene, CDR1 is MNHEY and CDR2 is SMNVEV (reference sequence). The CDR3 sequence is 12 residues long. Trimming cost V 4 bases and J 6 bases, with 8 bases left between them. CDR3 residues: CASSSYRDTQYF. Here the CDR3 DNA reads TGTGCCAGCAGTTCCTACAGGGATACGCAGTATTTT.

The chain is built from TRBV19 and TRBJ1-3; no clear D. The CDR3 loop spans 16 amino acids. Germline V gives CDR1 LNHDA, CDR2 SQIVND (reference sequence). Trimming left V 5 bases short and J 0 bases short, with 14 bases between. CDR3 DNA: TGTGCCAGTAGTCCCGACATATCGAGCTCTGGAAACACCATATATTTT. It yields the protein CASSPDISSSGNTIYF.

CDR3 sequence: CASSQGGLAGIGVSGANVLTF. CDR3 bases: TGCGCCAGCAGCCAAGGGGGACTAGCGGGAATTGGGGTCTCTGGGGCCAACGTCCTGACTTTC. V and J are TRBV5-1 and TRBJ2-6; 13 bases fit TRBD2. From germline, CDR1 is SGHRS and CDR2 YFSETQ. CDR3 size: 21 residues. Trimming at V came to 4 bases and at J to 0 bases, leaving 13 bases not matched to a gene.

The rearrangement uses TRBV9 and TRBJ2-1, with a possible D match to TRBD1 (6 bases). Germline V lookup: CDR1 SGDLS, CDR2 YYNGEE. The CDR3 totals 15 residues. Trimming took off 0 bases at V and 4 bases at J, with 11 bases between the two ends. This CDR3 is CASSVGDKTYNEQFF. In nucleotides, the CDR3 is TGTGCCAGCAGCGTAGGGGACAAAACTTACAATGAGCAGTTCTTC.